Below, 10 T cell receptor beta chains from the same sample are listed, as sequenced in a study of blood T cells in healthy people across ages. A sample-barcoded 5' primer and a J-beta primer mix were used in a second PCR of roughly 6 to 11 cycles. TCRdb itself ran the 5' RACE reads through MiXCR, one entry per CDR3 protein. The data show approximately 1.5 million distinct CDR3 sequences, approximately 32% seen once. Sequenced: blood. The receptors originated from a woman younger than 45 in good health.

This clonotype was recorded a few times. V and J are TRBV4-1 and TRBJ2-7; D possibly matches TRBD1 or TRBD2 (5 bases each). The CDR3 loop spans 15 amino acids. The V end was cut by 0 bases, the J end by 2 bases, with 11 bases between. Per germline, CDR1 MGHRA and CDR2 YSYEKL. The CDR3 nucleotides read TGCGCCAGCAGCCAAGATCACGGGGACCCCTACGAGCAGTACTTC. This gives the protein CASSQDHGDPYEQYF.

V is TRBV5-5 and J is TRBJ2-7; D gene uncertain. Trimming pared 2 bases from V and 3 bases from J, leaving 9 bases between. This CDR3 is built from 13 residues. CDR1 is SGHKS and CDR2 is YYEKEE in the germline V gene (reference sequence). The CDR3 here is CASSFIPGYEQYF. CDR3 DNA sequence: TGTGCCAGCAGCTTTATCCCGGGCTACGAGCAGTACTTC.

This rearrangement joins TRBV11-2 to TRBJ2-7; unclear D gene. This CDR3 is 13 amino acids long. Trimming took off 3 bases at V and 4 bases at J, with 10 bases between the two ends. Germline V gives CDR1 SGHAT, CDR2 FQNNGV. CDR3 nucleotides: TGTGCCAGCAGCTTCCAAAATCTTTACGAGCAGTACTTC. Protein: CASSFQNLYEQYF.

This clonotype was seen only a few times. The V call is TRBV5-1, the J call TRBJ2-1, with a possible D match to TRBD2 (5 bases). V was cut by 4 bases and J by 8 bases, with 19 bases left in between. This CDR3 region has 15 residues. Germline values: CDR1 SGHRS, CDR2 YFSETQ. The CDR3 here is CASSPPAGPGDEQFF. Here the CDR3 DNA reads TGCGCCAGCAGCCCCCCCGCGGGCCCAGGTGATGAGCAGTTCTTC.

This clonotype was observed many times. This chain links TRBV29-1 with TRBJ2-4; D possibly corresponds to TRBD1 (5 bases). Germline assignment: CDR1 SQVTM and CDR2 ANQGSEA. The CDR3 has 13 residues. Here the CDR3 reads CSAGARAKNIQYF. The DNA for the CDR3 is TGCAGTGCTGGGGCAAGAGCCAAAAACATTCAGTACTTC.

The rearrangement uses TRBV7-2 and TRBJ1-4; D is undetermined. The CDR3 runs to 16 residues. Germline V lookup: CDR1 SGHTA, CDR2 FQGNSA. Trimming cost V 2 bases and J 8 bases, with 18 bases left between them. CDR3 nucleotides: TGTGCCAGCAGCTTACGGACTTCTAGGTATCTAGAAAAACTGTTTTTT. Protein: CASSLRTSRYLEKLFF.

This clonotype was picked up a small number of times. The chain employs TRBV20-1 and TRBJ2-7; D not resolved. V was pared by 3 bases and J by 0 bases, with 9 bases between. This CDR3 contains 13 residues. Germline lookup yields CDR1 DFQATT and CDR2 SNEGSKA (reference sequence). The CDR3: CSARYSSSYEQYF. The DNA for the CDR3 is TGCAGTGCTAGGTACAGTAGCTCCTACGAGCAGTACTTC.

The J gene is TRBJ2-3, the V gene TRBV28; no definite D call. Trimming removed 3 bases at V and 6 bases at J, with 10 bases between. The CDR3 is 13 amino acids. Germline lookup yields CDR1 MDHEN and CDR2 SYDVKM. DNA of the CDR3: TGTGCCAGCAGTTTCCCACTGGGGGATACGCAGTATTTT. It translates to CASSFPLGDTQYF.

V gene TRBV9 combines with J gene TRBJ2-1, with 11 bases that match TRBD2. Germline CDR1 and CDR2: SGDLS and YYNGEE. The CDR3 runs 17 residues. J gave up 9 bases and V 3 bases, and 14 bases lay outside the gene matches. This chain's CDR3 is CASSGQTSGDDPGEQFF. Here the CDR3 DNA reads TGTGCCAGCAGCGGACAGACTAGCGGGGACGACCCCGGTGAGCAGTTCTTC.

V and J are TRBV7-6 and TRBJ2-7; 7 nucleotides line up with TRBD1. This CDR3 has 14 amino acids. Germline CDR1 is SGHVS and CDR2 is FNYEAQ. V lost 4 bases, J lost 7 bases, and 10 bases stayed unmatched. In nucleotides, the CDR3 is TGTGCCAGCAGCTCCTACACGACAGGGCGGGAGCAGTACTTC. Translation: CASSSYTTGREQYF.